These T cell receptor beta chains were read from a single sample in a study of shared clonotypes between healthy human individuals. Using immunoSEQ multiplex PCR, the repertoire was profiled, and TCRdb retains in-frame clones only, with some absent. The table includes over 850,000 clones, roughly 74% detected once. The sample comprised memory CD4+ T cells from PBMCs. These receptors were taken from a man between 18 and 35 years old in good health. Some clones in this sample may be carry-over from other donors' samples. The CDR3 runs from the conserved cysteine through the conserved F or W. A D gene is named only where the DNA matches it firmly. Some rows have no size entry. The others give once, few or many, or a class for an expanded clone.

CDR3 protein: CASSLAGRTSYNEQFF; CDR3 DNA: TGTGCCAGCAGCTTGGCCGGGCGTACCTCCTACAATGAGCAGTTCTTC; J gene: TRBJ2-1; D gene: NA; V gene: TRBV5-8; clone size: NA
CDR3 protein: CASSPQWEGDTQYF; CDR3 DNA: TGTGCCAGCAGCCCTCAATGGGAGGGGGATACGCAGTATTTT; J gene: TRBJ2-3; D gene: TRBD2; V gene: TRBV7-2; clone size: NA
CDR3 protein: CASSQWKGVDQADTQYF; CDR3 DNA: TGCGCCAGCAGCCAATGGAAAGGGGTAGACCAAGCAGATACGCAGTATTTT; J gene: TRBJ2-3; D gene: NA; V gene: TRBV4-3; clone size: NA
CDR3 protein: CASSLDGSGELFF; CDR3 DNA: TGCGCCAGCAGCTTGGATGGGTCCGGGGAGCTGTTTTTT; J gene: TRBJ2-2; D gene: NA; V gene: TRBV5-1; clone size: NA
CDR3 protein: CASRRDRSSTDTQYF; CDR3 DNA: TGTGCCAGCAGGCGGGACAGATCTAGCACAGATACGCAGTATTTT; J gene: TRBJ2-3; D gene: NA; V gene: TRBV28; clone size: NA
CDR3 protein: CASSLGTGGEAFF; CDR3 DNA: TGTGCCAGCAGCCTCGGGACAGGGGGTGAAGCTTTCTTT; J gene: TRBJ1-1; D gene: TRBD1; V gene: TRBV11-1; clone size: many
CDR3 protein: CASSGATGRTMNTEAFF; CDR3 DNA: TGTGCCAGCAGTGGGGCGACAGGGCGAACTATGAACACTGAAGCTTTCTTT; J gene: TRBJ1-1; D gene: TRBD1; V gene: TRBV25-1; clone size: NA
CDR3 protein: CASSGGTSQSYEQYF; CDR3 DNA: TGCGCCAGCAGCGGGGGGACAAGCCAGTCCTACGAGCAGTACTTC; J gene: TRBJ2-7; D gene: NA; V gene: TRBV5-1; clone size: NA
CDR3 protein: CASSYPQDLSNQPQHF; CDR3 DNA: TGTGCCAGCAGTTACCCACAGGACCTGAGCAATCAGCCCCAGCATTTT; J gene: TRBJ1-5; D gene: NA; V gene: TRBV6-6; clone size: NA
CDR3 protein: CASSGNQRGRNTIYF; CDR3 DNA: TGTGCCAGCAGTGGAAATCAAAGGGGGCGAAACACCATATATTTT; J gene: TRBJ1-3; D gene: TRBD1; V gene: TRBV6-5; clone size: NA
CDR3 protein: CASSSVSAGNTIYF; CDR3 DNA: TGTGCCAGCAGTTCAGTGTCCGCGGGAAACACCATATATTTT; J gene: TRBJ1-3; D gene: NA; V gene: TRBV28; clone size: NA
CDR3 protein: CASSFFPARQGRPGANVLTF; CDR3 DNA: TGTGCCAGCAGCTTCTTCCCCGCCAGACAGGGACGCCCTGGGGCCAACGTCCTGACTTTC; J gene: TRBJ2-6; D gene: TRBD1; V gene: TRBV5-5; clone size: once
CDR3 protein: CASRGAGVSETQYF; CDR3 DNA: TGTGCCAGCAGAGGAGCGGGAGTCTCAGAGACCCAGTACTTC; J gene: TRBJ2-5; D gene: TRBD2; V gene: TRBV4-2; clone size: NA
CDR3 protein: CASSVEGGDTYEQYF; CDR3 DNA: TGTGCCAGCAGCGTAGAGGGGGGAGACACCTACGAGCAGTACTTC; J gene: TRBJ2-7; D gene: NA; V gene: TRBV9; clone size: NA
CDR3 protein: CASSLWGGDTQYF; CDR3 DNA: TGTGCCAGCAGCTTGTGGGGTGGAGATACGCAGTATTTT; J gene: TRBJ2-3; D gene: NA; V gene: TRBV5-4; clone size: NA
CDR3 protein: CASSPDSLDTQYF; CDR3 DNA: TGCGCCAGCAGCCCCGACTCTTTAGATACGCAGTATTTT; J gene: TRBJ2-3; D gene: NA; V gene: TRBV5-1; clone size: NA
CDR3 protein: CASSPGDYGDEQYF; CDR3 DNA: TGCGCCAGCAGCCCCGGGGACTACGGGGACGAGCAGTACTTC; J gene: TRBJ2-7; D gene: TRBD2; V gene: TRBV5-1; clone size: NA
CDR3 protein: CASSPTSRSSYNEQFF; CDR3 DNA: TGTGCCAGCAGCCCGACTAGCCGTAGCTCCTACAATGAGCAGTTCTTC; J gene: TRBJ2-1; D gene: TRBD2; V gene: TRBV7-2; clone size: NA
CDR3 protein: CASSFSRGSNEKLFF; CDR3 DNA: TGTGCCAGTAGTTTTAGTCGAGGTAGCAATGAAAAACTGTTTTTT; J gene: TRBJ1-4; D gene: NA; V gene: TRBV19; clone size: few
CDR3 protein: CASRLQGAGNEKLFF; CDR3 DNA: TGTGCCAGCAGGTTACAGGGGGCTGGGAATGAAAAACTGTTTTTT; J gene: TRBJ1-4; D gene: TRBD1; V gene: TRBV28; clone size: NA
CDR3 protein: CASSPGTSGARNEQFF; CDR3 DNA: TGCGCCAGCAGCCCCGGGACTAGCGGGGCTCGCAATGAGCAGTTCTTC; J gene: TRBJ2-1; D gene: TRBD2; V gene: TRBV5-1; clone size: NA
CDR3 protein: CATSRERPGTAYGYTF; CDR3 DNA: TGTGCCACCAGCAGGGAACGCCCCGGGACCGCTTATGGCTACACCTTC; J gene: TRBJ1-2; D gene: NA; V gene: TRBV15; clone size: NA
CDR3 protein: CASSSPGSKTKPQHF; CDR3 DNA: TGTGCCAGCAGCAGTCCGGGATCCAAAACGAAGCCCCAGCATTTT; J gene: TRBJ1-5; D gene: NA; V gene: TRBV5-8; clone size: NA
CDR3 protein: CASSWQGAPNTGELFF; CDR3 DNA: TGCGCCAGCAGCTGGCAGGGGGCCCCCAACACCGGGGAGCTGTTTTTT; J gene: TRBJ2-2; D gene: TRBD1; V gene: TRBV5-1; clone size: NA
CDR3 protein: CASKAQGSWGRSDTEAFF; CDR3 DNA: TGTGCCAGTAAGGCACAGGGAAGTTGGGGGAGATCGGACACTGAAGCTTTCTTT; J gene: TRBJ1-1; D gene: NA; V gene: TRBV19; clone size: NA
CDR3 protein: CASSLSASGGEDTQYF; CDR3 DNA: TGCGCCAGCAGCTTGTCGGCCTCCGGGGGGGAGGATACGCAGTATTTT; J gene: TRBJ2-3; D gene: TRBD2; V gene: TRBV5-1; clone size: NA
CDR3 protein: CASSLWLAGGTKNIQYF; CDR3 DNA: TGTGCCAGCAGTTTGTGGCTAGCGGGAGGGACCAAAAACATTCAGTACTTC; J gene: TRBJ2-4; D gene: TRBD2; V gene: TRBV28; clone size: NA
CDR3 protein: CASSLDRGRNQPQHF; CDR3 DNA: TGTGCCAGTAGTTTGGACAGGGGGCGAAATCAGCCCCAGCATTTT; J gene: TRBJ1-5; D gene: TRBD1; V gene: TRBV19; clone size: NA
CDR3 protein: CASSRDRQADTQYF; CDR3 DNA: TGTGCCAGCTCAAGAGACAGGCAAGCAGATACGCAGTATTTT; J gene: TRBJ2-3; D gene: NA; V gene: TRBV7-6; clone size: NA
CDR3 protein: CASSESYRGRGTEAFF; CDR3 DNA: TGCGCCAGCAGCGAAAGTTACAGGGGAAGGGGCACTGAAGCTTTCTTT; J gene: TRBJ1-1; D gene: TRBD1; V gene: TRBV5-1; clone size: NA
CDR3 protein: CASSLVPVNEQFF; CDR3 DNA: TGTGCCAGCAGCTTAGTCCCTGTCAATGAGCAGTTCTTC; J gene: TRBJ2-1; D gene: NA; V gene: TRBV11-2; clone size: NA
CDR3 protein: CASSVGQWNEKLFF; CDR3 DNA: TGTGCCAGCAGTGTTGGACAGTGGAATGAAAAACTGTTTTTT; J gene: TRBJ1-4; D gene: NA; V gene: TRBV2; clone size: NA
CDR3 protein: CASSAGQGETQYF; CDR3 DNA: TGTGCCAGCAGCGCCGGACAGGGGGAGACCCAGTACTTC; J gene: TRBJ2-5; D gene: TRBD1; V gene: TRBV7-3; clone size: NA
CDR3 protein: CASSPRDRVLEAFF; CDR3 DNA: TGTGCCAGCAGTCCCCGGGACAGGGTACTTGAAGCTTTCTTT; J gene: TRBJ1-1; D gene: TRBD1; V gene: TRBV28; clone size: NA
CDR3 protein: CASSMVGNIQYF; CDR3 DNA: TGTGCCAGTAGTATGGTTGGGAACATTCAGTACTTC; J gene: TRBJ2-4; D gene: NA; V gene: TRBV19; clone size: NA
CDR3 protein: CASSSPGLETQYF; CDR3 DNA: TGTGCCAGCAGCTCCCCCGGTCTGGAGACCCAGTACTTC; J gene: TRBJ2-5; D gene: NA; V gene: TRBV5-8; clone size: many
CDR3 protein: CASSYLGTEAFF; CDR3 DNA: TGTGCCAGCAGTTACTTGGGCACTGAAGCTTTCTTT; J gene: TRBJ1-1; D gene: NA; V gene: TRBV6-6; clone size: once
CDR3 protein: CASSLDFSSEQFF; CDR3 DNA: TGCGCCAGCAGCTTGGATTTTTCCTCCGAGCAGTTCTTC; J gene: TRBJ2-1; D gene: NA; V gene: TRBV5-1; clone size: NA
CDR3 protein: CASSSLAGGKETQYF; CDR3 DNA: TGTGCCAGCAGCTCTTTAGCGGGAGGTAAAGAGACCCAGTACTTC; J gene: TRBJ2-5; D gene: TRBD2; V gene: TRBV5-6; clone size: NA
CDR3 protein: CASSYYAAPETQYF; CDR3 DNA: TGTGCCAGCAGTTACTACGCCGCTCCAGAGACCCAGTACTTC; J gene: TRBJ2-5; D gene: NA; V gene: TRBV6-5; clone size: NA
CDR3 protein: CASSPQDLGPSGPQHF; CDR3 DNA: TGTGCCAGCTCACCCCAGGACCTGGGACCATCGGGGCCCCAGCATTTT; J gene: TRBJ1-5; D gene: NA; V gene: TRBV18; clone size: NA
CDR3 protein: CASSLLGALGSNQPQHF; CDR3 DNA: TGTGCCAGCAGTTTATTGGGGGCCTTGGGGAGCAATCAGCCCCAGCATTTT; J gene: TRBJ1-5; D gene: NA; V gene: TRBV28; clone size: once